A selection of T cell receptor beta chains follows, all from one sample in a study of siplizumab effects on memory and regulatory T cells. Profiled with immunoSEQ multiplex PCR; TCRdb holds only in-frame clones, not every one. The data show 100,000 or so clones, about 90% seen once. Input material: non-Treg CD4+ T cells sorted from blood. These receptors all stem from a human donor in good health. The CDR3 runs from the conserved cysteine through the conserved F or W. Each record gives: V gene, clone size, J gene, CDR3 protein. A clone size is listed for some rows: how often the clone was seen (once, few, many), or a class if it is expanded.

v_call: TRBV5-1; clone_size: NA; j_call: TRBJ2-1; cdr3_aa: CASSLGTSGNYNEQFF
v_call: TRBV19; clone_size: NA; j_call: TRBJ1-5; cdr3_aa: CASSIPGGWSQHF
v_call: TRBV5-1; clone_size: NA; j_call: TRBJ2-1; cdr3_aa: CASSLLGGLAGEENEQFF
v_call: TRBV10-2; clone_size: NA; j_call: TRBJ2-3; cdr3_aa: CASSEGYPPEYTQYF
v_call: TRBV9; clone_size: NA; j_call: TRBJ2-1; cdr3_aa: CASSVETGSYNEQFF
v_call: TRBV6-1; clone_size: NA; j_call: TRBJ1-5; cdr3_aa: CASSVTRGREGYQPQHF
v_call: TRBV30; clone_size: NA; j_call: TRBJ1-3; cdr3_aa: CAWGHNSGNTIYF
v_call: TRBV4-1; clone_size: NA; j_call: TRBJ1-1; cdr3_aa: CASSQAFRTGRNTEAFF
v_call: TRBV21-1; clone_size: NA; j_call: TRBJ1-3; cdr3_aa: CASSNRQGAVGNTIYF
v_call: TRBV5-4; clone_size: NA; j_call: TRBJ2-1; cdr3_aa: CASSSVGLGANEQFF
v_call: TRBV28; clone_size: NA; j_call: TRBJ2-1; cdr3_aa: CASSWDSGSHNEQFF
v_call: TRBV15; clone_size: NA; j_call: TRBJ2-5; cdr3_aa: CATSRDRLAGRTQYF
v_call: TRBV29-1; clone_size: NA; j_call: TRBJ2-1; cdr3_aa: CSVEEVSREGPENEQFF
v_call: TRBV6-1; clone_size: NA; j_call: TRBJ2-7; cdr3_aa: CASSEPGYEQYF
v_call: TRBV28; clone_size: NA; j_call: TRBJ2-5; cdr3_aa: CASSGPGEANRETQYF
v_call: TRBV19; clone_size: NA; j_call: TRBJ1-5; cdr3_aa: CATGPVVGVYGNQPQHF
v_call: TRBV9; clone_size: NA; j_call: TRBJ2-1; cdr3_aa: CASSVTPGLAGNNEQFF
v_call: TRBV7-9; clone_size: NA; j_call: TRBJ1-2; cdr3_aa: CASRPKVEGYGYTF
v_call: TRBV5-6; clone_size: NA; j_call: TRBJ1-1; cdr3_aa: CASFQVGTGVEAFF
v_call: TRBV7-9; clone_size: few; j_call: TRBJ2-2; cdr3_aa: CASSFGITNTGELFF
v_call: TRBV6-4; clone_size: NA; j_call: TRBJ2-1; cdr3_aa: CASSEQPGTGNEQFF
v_call: TRBV19; clone_size: NA; j_call: TRBJ2-1; cdr3_aa: CASSIKRGGDEQFF
v_call: TRBV15; clone_size: NA; j_call: TRBJ1-1; cdr3_aa: CATSRDGTGGLNTEAFF
v_call: TRBV25-1; clone_size: NA; j_call: TRBJ1-1; cdr3_aa: CASSEGVQNTEAFF